A selection of T cell receptor beta chains follows, all from one sample in a study of early T cells in non-severe SARS-CoV-2 infection. TCRdb used MiXCR to reprocess the 5' RACE reads, holding one entry per CDR3 protein. Of around 35,000 distinct CDR3 sequences listed, 5.5% to 7% are singletons. Sequenced: whole blood. The receptors stem from an adult who was a healthcare worker with PCR-confirmed SARS-CoV-2 infection or an uninfected control (not recorded which). CDR3s include the opening cysteine and the closing phenylalanine or tryptophan. The order of the fields is J gene, clone size, D gene, V gene, CDR3 protein, CDR3 DNA. The D gene is left open where the match is weak. Clone sizes are given selectively: once, few, many, or a class where the clone is expanded.

j_gene: TRBJ2-2; abundance: many; d_gene: .; v_gene: TRBV9; CDR3aa: CASSGLSGITGELFF; CDR3nt: TGTGCCAGCAGCGGACTATCTGGGATCACCGGGGAGCTGTTTTTT
j_gene: TRBJ2-3; abundance: many; d_gene: .; v_gene: TRBV12-3/TRBV12-4; CDR3aa: CASSSAGAPDTQYF; CDR3nt: TGTGCCAGCAGCTCCGCGGGGGCCCCAGATACGCAGTATTTT
j_gene: TRBJ2-7; abundance: many; d_gene: .; v_gene: TRBV9; CDR3aa: CASSVDPTAPYEQYF; CDR3nt: TGTGCCAGCAGCGTAGATCCCACAGCTCCCTACGAGCAGTACTTC
j_gene: TRBJ1-5; abundance: many; d_gene: .; v_gene: TRBV2; CDR3aa: CASMGRGSQPQHF; CDR3nt: TGTGCCAGCATGGGGAGGGGCAGTCAGCCCCAGCATTTT
j_gene: TRBJ2-2; abundance: .; d_gene: TRBD1; v_gene: TRBV7-9; CDR3aa: CASRQGIRDRGGTGELFF; CDR3nt: TGTGCCAGCCGACAAGGGATCCGGGACAGGGGCGGCACCGGGGAGCTGTTTTTT
j_gene: TRBJ2-1; abundance: many; d_gene: .; v_gene: TRBV27; CDR3aa: CASSLFTGLSSYNEQFF; CDR3nt: TGTGCCAGCAGTTTATTCACGGGACTCAGCTCCTACAATGAGCAGTTCTTC
j_gene: TRBJ2-2; abundance: .; d_gene: .; v_gene: TRBV4-1; CDR3aa: CASSQETRNSGELFF; CDR3nt: TGCGCCAGCAGCCAAGAGACTAGGAATTCCGGGGAGCTGTTTTTT
j_gene: TRBJ2-7; abundance: many; d_gene: TRBD1; v_gene: TRBV6-2/TRBV6-3; CDR3aa: CASSFRDRGGEQYF; CDR3nt: TGTGCCAGCAGTTTCCGGGACAGGGGAGGCGAGCAGTACTTC
j_gene: TRBJ1-2; abundance: .; d_gene: .; v_gene: TRBV2; CDR3aa: CASSVNNEGTDTF; CDR3nt: TGTGCCAGCAGTGTGAACAATGAGGGAACGGACACCTTC
j_gene: TRBJ2-2; abundance: few; d_gene: TRBD1; v_gene: TRBV19; CDR3aa: CASSATGGVTGELFF; CDR3nt: TGTGCCAGTAGTGCGACAGGGGGAGTTACCGGGGAGCTGTTTTTT
j_gene: TRBJ1-5; abundance: many; d_gene: .; v_gene: TRBV6-1; CDR3aa: CASSGGGLGGLLASQPQHF; CDR3nt: TGTGCCAGCAGTGGCGGAGGACTAGGTGGCCTCCTTGCGTCCCAGCCCCAGCATTTT
j_gene: TRBJ2-5; abundance: few; d_gene: .; v_gene: TRBV27; CDR3aa: CASSLTGVGETQYF; CDR3nt: TGTGCCAGCAGTTTAACGGGAGTAGGGGAGACCCAGTACTTC
j_gene: TRBJ1-5; abundance: few; d_gene: TRBD1; v_gene: TRBV7-9; CDR3aa: CASSLWTGTAEQPQHF; CDR3nt: TGTGCCAGCAGCTTGTGGACAGGAACGGCAGAGCAGCCCCAGCATTTT
j_gene: TRBJ2-3; abundance: .; d_gene: .; v_gene: TRBV11-3; CDR3aa: CASSYRDSSNTQYF; CDR3nt: TGTGCCAGCAGCTATCGGGACTCTTCGAATACGCAGTATTTT
j_gene: TRBJ2-5; abundance: many; d_gene: .; v_gene: TRBV18; CDR3aa: CASSLYQETQYF; CDR3nt: TGTGCCAGCTCACTGTACCAAGAGACCCAGTACTTC
j_gene: TRBJ1-6; abundance: many; d_gene: .; v_gene: TRBV6-1; CDR3aa: CASSDRLYNSPLHF; CDR3nt: TGTGCCAGCAGTGACCGCCTCTATAATTCACCCCTCCACTTT
j_gene: TRBJ2-4; abundance: .; d_gene: .; v_gene: TRBV7-9; CDR3aa: CASSPTLAGGIQYF; CDR3nt: TGTGCCAGCAGCCCGACGTTGGCAGGCGGCATTCAGTACTTC
j_gene: TRBJ2-2; abundance: few; d_gene: TRBD1; v_gene: TRBV20-1; CDR3aa: CSASRDRESGELFF; CDR3nt: TGCAGTGCAAGCCGGGACAGGGAGTCCGGGGAGCTGTTTTTT
j_gene: TRBJ1-5; abundance: many; d_gene: .; v_gene: TRBV3-1; CDR3aa: CASSQEHSNQPQHF; CDR3nt: TGTGCCAGCAGCCAGGAACATAGCAATCAGCCCCAGCATTTT
j_gene: TRBJ2-2; abundance: many; d_gene: .; v_gene: TRBV7-3; CDR3aa: CASSVRPAATGELFF; CDR3nt: TGTGCCAGCAGCGTTCGCCCCGCGGCCACCGGGGAGCTGTTTTTT
j_gene: TRBJ1-1; abundance: .; d_gene: .; v_gene: TRBV6-1; CDR3aa: CASSEYHDGTEAFF; CDR3nt: TGTGCCAGCAGTGAATATCATGACGGCACTGAAGCTTTCTTT
j_gene: TRBJ1-2; abundance: many; d_gene: TRBD1; v_gene: TRBV6-1; CDR3aa: CASSEAQGKYGYTF; CDR3nt: TGTGCCAGCAGTGAAGCACAGGGGAAGTATGGCTACACCTTC
j_gene: TRBJ2-7; abundance: many; d_gene: .; v_gene: TRBV15; CDR3aa: CATSSDRVGGYEQYF; CDR3nt: TGTGCCACCAGCAGTGACAGGGTGGGAGGATACGAGCAGTACTTC
j_gene: TRBJ1-1; abundance: many; d_gene: .; v_gene: TRBV11-2; CDR3aa: CASSLEGSHTEAFF; CDR3nt: TGTGCCAGCAGCTTAGAGGGAAGTCACACTGAAGCTTTCTTT
j_gene: TRBJ2-3; abundance: .; d_gene: .; v_gene: TRBV4-1; CDR3aa: CASSQEGSDTQYF; CDR3nt: TGCGCCAGCAGCCAGGAAGGGTCAGATACGCAGTATTTT
j_gene: TRBJ1-6; abundance: many; d_gene: .; v_gene: TRBV28; CDR3aa: CASSLVLQGVPLRGTTLHF; CDR3nt: TGTGCCAGCAGTTTAGTCTTGCAGGGTGTGCCCTTGAGAGGCACAACCCTCCACTTT
j_gene: TRBJ2-1; abundance: many; d_gene: .; v_gene: TRBV10-3; CDR3aa: CAISESGSSYNEQFF; CDR3nt: TGTGCCATCAGTGAGTCGGGGAGCTCCTACAATGAGCAGTTCTTC
j_gene: TRBJ2-2; abundance: many; d_gene: TRBD2; v_gene: TRBV27; CDR3aa: CASSLWGLAGGVGELVF; CDR3nt: TGTGCCAGCAGTCTATGGGGACTAGCGGGAGGGGTCGGGGAGCTGGTTTTT
j_gene: TRBJ2-5; abundance: many; d_gene: .; v_gene: TRBV20-1; CDR3aa: CSAGGPQETQYF; CDR3nt: TGCAGTGCTGGTGGACCTCAAGAGACCCAGTACTTC
j_gene: TRBJ1-2; abundance: many; d_gene: .; v_gene: TRBV29-1; CDR3aa: CSVEIRIGGYGYTF; CDR3nt: TGCAGCGTTGAGATTCGCATAGGGGGGTATGGCTACACCTTC
j_gene: TRBJ2-7; abundance: many; d_gene: TRBD1; v_gene: TRBV11-1; CDR3aa: CASRSTGTGATYEQYF; CDR3nt: TGTGCCAGCAGATCTACCGGGACAGGGGCTACCTACGAGCAGTACTTC
j_gene: TRBJ2-4; abundance: many; d_gene: .; v_gene: TRBV11-2; CDR3aa: CASSSLRDLGWNIQYF; CDR3nt: TGTGCCAGCAGCTCGCTCCGGGACCTCGGTTGGAACATTCAGTACTTC
j_gene: TRBJ1-5; abundance: .; d_gene: .; v_gene: TRBV12-3/TRBV12-4; CDR3aa: CASRLEGNQPQHF; CDR3nt: TGTGCCAGCAGGCTCGAGGGAAACCAGCCCCAGCATTTT
j_gene: TRBJ2-7; abundance: many; d_gene: .; v_gene: TRBV11-2; CDR3aa: CASSLGVYKGEQYF; CDR3nt: TGTGCCAGCAGCTTAGGGGTTTACAAGGGCGAGCAGTACTTC
j_gene: TRBJ2-2; abundance: .; d_gene: .; v_gene: TRBV30; CDR3aa: CAWNSKGGAGELFF; CDR3nt: TGTGCCTGGAACTCCAAAGGGGGGGCCGGGGAGCTGTTTTTT
j_gene: TRBJ2-3; abundance: .; d_gene: TRBD2; v_gene: TRBV2; CDR3aa: CASSEAWTSGRWGPDTQYF; CDR3nt: TGTGCCAGCAGTGAAGCGTGGACTAGCGGGAGGTGGGGCCCAGATACGCAGTATTTT
j_gene: TRBJ2-2; abundance: .; d_gene: TRBD1; v_gene: TRBV11-2; CDR3aa: CASSSGTGGYTGELFF; CDR3nt: TGTGCCAGCAGCTCCGGGACAGGGGGCTATACCGGGGAGCTGTTTTTT
j_gene: TRBJ1-1; abundance: many; d_gene: .; v_gene: TRBV3-1; CDR3aa: CASTRGRQLNTEAFF; CDR3nt: TGTGCCAGCACCCGGGGGAGACAGCTGAACACTGAAGCTTTCTTT
j_gene: TRBJ2-6; abundance: many; d_gene: .; v_gene: TRBV20-1; CDR3aa: CSAWDGTGANVLTF; CDR3nt: TGCAGCGCCTGGGATGGCACTGGGGCCAACGTCCTGACTTTC
j_gene: TRBJ2-3; abundance: many; d_gene: .; v_gene: TRBV11-2; CDR3aa: CASSLDPGTGRPDTQYF; CDR3nt: TGTGCCAGCAGCTTAGACCCAGGTACAGGGCGTCCAGATACGCAGTATTTT
j_gene: TRBJ1-5; abundance: many; d_gene: TRBD1; v_gene: TRBV19; CDR3aa: CASSIYRDSFNQPQHF; CDR3nt: TGTGCCAGTAGTATATACCGGGACAGCTTTAATCAGCCCCAGCATTTT
j_gene: TRBJ2-1; abundance: many; d_gene: TRBD1; v_gene: TRBV7-9; CDR3aa: CASSLAPGGAGSLGQFF; CDR3nt: TGTGCCAGCAGCTTAGCCCCAGGGGGCGCCGGTTCCTTGGGGCAGTTCTTC
j_gene: TRBJ2-3; abundance: many; d_gene: .; v_gene: TRBV27; CDR3aa: CASSFSHEVTDTQYF; CDR3nt: TGTGCCAGCAGTTTTTCACACGAAGTGACAGATACGCAGTATTTT
j_gene: TRBJ2-2; abundance: few; d_gene: .; v_gene: TRBV20-1; CDR3aa: CSANLDLDTGELFF; CDR3nt: TGCAGTGCTAACCTAGATTTGGACACCGGGGAGCTGTTTTTT
j_gene: TRBJ2-6; abundance: many; d_gene: .; v_gene: TRBV6-1; CDR3aa: CASAPANVLTF; CDR3nt: TGTGCCAGCGCTCCGGCCAACGTCCTGACTTTC
j_gene: TRBJ2-5; abundance: few; d_gene: .; v_gene: TRBV5-1; CDR3aa: CASSLVKTQYF; CDR3nt: TGCGCCAGCAGCTTGGTGAAGACCCAGTACTTC
j_gene: TRBJ2-7; abundance: many; d_gene: .; v_gene: TRBV7-9; CDR3aa: CASSLNAGVPLEQYF; CDR3nt: TGTGCCAGCAGCTTGAACGCAGGGGTACCTCTCGAGCAGTACTTC
j_gene: TRBJ2-2; abundance: .; d_gene: TRBD1; v_gene: TRBV7-3; CDR3aa: CASSLSPGQGTTGELFF; CDR3nt: TGTGCCAGCAGCTTAAGTCCCGGACAGGGGACCACCGGGGAGCTGTTTTTT
j_gene: TRBJ2-3; abundance: .; d_gene: TRBD2; v_gene: TRBV20-1; CDR3aa: CSAVEGTSHTDTQYF; CDR3nt: TGCAGTGCCGTAGAGGGGACTAGCCACACAGATACGCAGTATTTT
j_gene: TRBJ2-3; abundance: many; d_gene: TRBD1; v_gene: TRBV6-5; CDR3aa: CASSAGQGARGTDTQYF; CDR3nt: TGTGCCAGCAGTGCCGGACAGGGGGCGCGGGGCACAGATACGCAGTATTTT